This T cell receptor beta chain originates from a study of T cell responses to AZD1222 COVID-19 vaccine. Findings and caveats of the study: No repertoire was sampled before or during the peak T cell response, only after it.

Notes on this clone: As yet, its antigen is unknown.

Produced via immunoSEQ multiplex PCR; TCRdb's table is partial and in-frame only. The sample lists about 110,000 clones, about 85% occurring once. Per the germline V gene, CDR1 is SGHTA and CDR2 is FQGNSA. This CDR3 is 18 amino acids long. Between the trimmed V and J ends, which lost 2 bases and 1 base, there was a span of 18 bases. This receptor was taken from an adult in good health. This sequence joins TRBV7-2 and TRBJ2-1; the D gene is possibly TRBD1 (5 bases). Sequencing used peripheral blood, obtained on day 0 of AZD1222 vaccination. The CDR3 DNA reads TGTGCCAGCAGCTTATACCTGGCCGCAGGGATATCCTACAATGAGCAGTTCTTC. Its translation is CASSLYLAAGISYNEQFF.